Listed here are 19 T cell receptor beta chains from one sample, sequenced in a study of T-cell reconstitution after alpha-beta-depleted transplantation in children (dated by TCRdb to 2016 to 2017). Library prep was done by PCR. Instrument on record: Illumina HiSeq 2500. Molecular barcoding was employed in the preparation of TCR libraries, with unique molecular identifiers being used to normalize TCRbeta repertoire quantification. Using fastp trimming at Q25 and MiXCR clonotype assembly, TCRdb reanalyzed the public sequencing data and kept in-frame beta chains. Rows are unified per CDR3 protein, each entry keeping the most common DNA and genes. This sample comprises about 640,000 distinct CDR3 sequences, around 16% of them detected only once. 0.9% to 1.2% of the sample rests with the top ten. This specimen was PBMCs from the stem cell graft donor, taken from the stem cell graft. These receptors all stem from a human donor who donated a stem cell graft to a child with acute myeloid leukemia.

This clonotype was detected many times. This chain connects TRBV20-1 to TRBJ2-6; 7 nucleotides match TRBD1. The CDR3 is 17 amino acids. Germline V lookup: CDR1 DFQATT, CDR2 SNEGSKA (reference sequence). The junction had 6 bases not matched to a gene; V was cut back by 1 base and J by 0 bases. CDR3 loop: CSARAQGTDSGANVLTF. CDR3 in DNA: TGCAGTGCTAGAGCCCAAGGGACAGACTCTGGGGCCAACGTCCTGACTTTC.

This clonotype was detected many times. The chain uses TRBV7-2 and TRBJ2-7; D not certain. The CDR3 extends over 14 amino acids. V lost 5 bases and J lost 3, with 14 bases in between. Germline values: CDR1 SGHTA, CDR2 FQGNSA. CDR3 in DNA: TGTGCCAGCAGCCGACCGGCCTCCGACTACGAGCAGTACTTC. The encoded protein is CASSRPASDYEQYF.

This clonotype was observed a handful of times. The chain has TRBV12-3 or TRBV12-4 and TRBJ1-5, with unresolved D. Trimming took 6 bases from V and 3 from J, leaving 12 bases between them. The CDR3 runs 14 residues. The CDR3 here is CASSPWGTNQPQHF. DNA for the CDR3: TGTGCCAGCAGCCCCTGGGGAACCAATCAGCCCCAGCATTTT.

The CDR3 protein is CASSPSGANTGELFF. The DNA of the CDR3 is TGTGCCAGCAGCCCATCAGGGGCGAACACCGGGGAGCTGTTTTTT. The rearrangement links TRBV7-9 to TRBJ2-2; perhaps TRBD1 as D (6 bases). This CDR3 spans 15 amino acids. CDR1 and CDR2 (germline): SEHNR, FQNEAQ (reference sequence). Trimming left V 5 bases short and J 0 bases short, with 10 bases between.

This clonotype was detected ten times or more. The genes are TRBV12-3 or TRBV12-4 and TRBJ2-1, with 8 positions matching TRBD1. With 2 bases clipped from V and 5 bases from J, the junction kept 8 bases outside the gene matches. The CDR3 contains 16 residues. The DNA for the CDR3 is TGTGCCAGCAGTTTACTCCGACAGGGGAGGCACAATGAGCAGTTCTTC. It yields the protein CASSLLRQGRHNEQFF.

This clonotype has a handful of counts. Here the CDR3 reads CSAREGGAGNQPQHF. CDR3 in DNA: TGCAGTGCTAGAGAGGGGGGGGCGGGCAATCAGCCCCAGCATTTT. V is TRBV20-1 and J is TRBJ1-5; TRBD1 might be the D (6 bases). The CDR3 consists of 15 residues. Between the trimmed V and J ends, which lost 0 bases and 2 bases, there was a span of 11 bases. The germline CDR1 and CDR2 sequences are DFQATT and SNEGSKA (reference sequence).

This clonotype has a count of ten or more. V is TRBV20-1 and J is TRBJ2-5; perhaps D is TRBD1 or TRBD2 (5 bases each). The CDR3 is 14 amino acids. The germline V gene has CDR1 DFQATT and CDR2 SNEGSKA (reference sequence). The V and J ends lost 0 bases and 4 bases respectively, with 12 bases between them. For the CDR3, the DNA is TGCAGTGCTAGAGATCACACGGGGCCAGAGACCCAGTACTTC. Amino acids: CSARDHTGPETQYF.

This clonotype occurred many times. The chain employs TRBV20-1 and TRBJ1-1; D unclear. The V end was cut by 5 bases, the J end by 0 bases, with 10 bases between. This CDR3 is 13 amino acids long. Per germline, CDR1 DFQATT and CDR2 SNEGSKA (reference sequence). Written as DNA, the CDR3 is TGCAGTGCTCCCGACGGGCTGAACACTGAAGCTTTCTTT. Protein sequence: CSAPDGLNTEAFF.

As regards this clonotype: It may be a read error: a sequence one base away is much more abundant. This rearrangement joins TRBV20-1 to TRBJ1-5; TRBD1 matches at 9 bases. Unmatched junction bases numbered 11, after V lost 6 bases and J lost 5 bases. The CDR3 sequence is 15 residues long. Germline V gives CDR1 DFQATT, CDR2 SNEGSKA (reference sequence). CDR3 sequence: CSAEGTGTYDQPQHF. CDR3 coding DNA: TGCAGTGCGGAAGGGACAGGGACGTACGATCAGCCCCAGCATTTT.

A remark on this clonotype: Being one base from a much bigger clone, this may be a read error. V gene TRBV5-6 combines with J gene TRBJ1-5, with D hard to call. Trimming pared 2 bases from V and 2 bases from J, leaving 11 bases between. The CDR3 contains 15 residues. CDR1 SGHDT and CDR2 YYEEEE come from the germline V gene. CDR3 sequence: CASSLYGGRNQPQHF. CDR3 nucleotides: TGTGCCAGCAGCTTATATGGAGGGCGCAATCAGCCCCAGCATTTT.

This clonotype was observed a handful of times. The J gene is TRBJ2-1, the V gene TRBV6-4; 9 bases are shared with TRBD2. The CDR3 sequence is 23 residues long. V lost 6 bases to trimming and J lost 0 bases; unmatched junction nucleotides: 27. Germline lookup yields CDR1 MRHNA and CDR2 SNTAGT. CDR3: CASRPPGSGGDMRNLSSYNEQFF. CDR3 DNA: TGTGCCAGCAGGCCGCCGGGTAGCGGGGGAGACATGAGAAATTTGAGCTCCTACAATGAGCAGTTCTTC.

The chain links TRBV7-2 to TRBJ1-6; D ambiguous. Germline V gene sequence: CDR1 SGHTA, CDR2 FQGNSA. This CDR3 is built from 15 residues. Trimming took 1 base from V and 10 from J, leaving 14 bases between them. The CDR3 here is CASSLELGSGSPLHF. CDR3 DNA sequence: TGTGCCAGCAGCTTAGAGCTGGGTTCGGGGTCACCCCTCCACTTT.

This clonotype was seen ten or more times. The chain combines TRBV20-1 with TRBJ1-1, with D unresolved. V lost 4 bases and J lost 2, with 11 bases in between. Per the germline V gene, CDR1 is DFQATT and CDR2 is SNEGSKA (reference sequence). The length of the CDR3 is 13 residues. The CDR3 is CSAIERLNTEAFF. The CDR3 DNA sequence: TGCAGTGCTATTGAACGGCTAAACACTGAAGCTTTCTTT.

This clonotype was picked up a small number of times. The J gene is TRBJ1-6, the V gene TRBV20-1, with 12 positions matching TRBD1. Germline V lookup: CDR1 DFQATT, CDR2 SNEGSKA (reference sequence). This CDR3 contains 16 residues. V trimming: 1 base; J trimming: 6 bases; junction bases outside the gene matches: 4. The CDR3 region is CSARAGTGGLNSPLHF. The CDR3 DNA follows: TGCAGTGCTAGAGCTGGGACAGGGGGCCTTAATTCACCCCTCCACTTT.

This clonotype showed up many times. This sequence joins TRBV20-1 and TRBJ2-3; TRBD2 matches 7 bases. The germline gives CDR1 DFQATT, CDR2 SNEGSKA (reference sequence). V shed 7 bases, J shed 1 base, and the junction held 2 bases outside the gene matches. The CDR3 has 12 residues. The CDR3 protein is CSVGGGTDTQYF. Written as DNA, the CDR3 is TGCAGTGTGGGGGGGGGCACAGATACGCAGTATTTT.

This clonotype showed up many times. V is TRBV7-9 and J is TRBJ2-7; D call uncertain. The CDR3 sequence is 11 residues long. CDR1 is SEHNR and CDR2 is FQNEAQ in the germline V gene (reference sequence). Trimming shortened V by 1 base and J by 4 bases, and 2 bases separated the two germline ends. The CDR3 sequence is CASSLEYEQYV. The CDR3 DNA sequence: TGTGCCAGCAGCTTAGAGTACGAGCAGTACGTC.

This clonotype was observed a few times. This chain uses TRBV7-2 with TRBJ2-7; D is unresolved. Deletions cut 1 base from V and 0 bases from J, with 10 bases between. Germline V CDR1 and CDR2: SGHTA, FQGNSA. The CDR3 is made up of 15 amino acids. CDR3 loop: CASSLEFGASYEQYV. The CDR3 DNA is TGTGCCAGCAGCTTAGAGTTTGGCGCCTCCTACGAGCAGTACGTC.

There are many counts of this clonotype. This rearrangement joins TRBV10-3 to TRBJ1-5, with D possibly TRBD1 on 5 matching bases. Germline loops: CDR1 ENHRY, CDR2 SYGVKD. Trimming removed 3 bases from V and 9 bases from J, with 18 bases in between. The CDR3 runs 15 residues. CDR3 bases: TGTGCCATCAGTGACCCCTGGGACGGTGATCGGCCCCAGCATTTT. It encodes CAISDPWDGDRPQHF.

This clonotype was counted ten times or more. The chain is built from TRBV7-2 and TRBJ1-4; possible D gene TRBD1, 5 bases. The CDR3 runs to 17 residues. Per germline, CDR1 SGHTA and CDR2 FQGNSA. Trimming cost V 1 base and J 0 bases, with 12 bases left between them. CDR3 DNA sequence: TGTGCCAGCAGCTTAGTGGGGCGGCTCGCAACTAATGAAAAACTGTTTTTT. Translation gives CASSLVGRLATNEKLFF.